Below are 24 T cell receptor beta chains sequenced from a single sample in a study of regulatory T cells in long-lasting Graves disease. The time point here: persistent/refractory GD, antithyroid drugs over 5 years with positive TRAb. After RNA was extracted from PBMCs, the TCR library was made from it. In building TCR beta libraries, iRepertoire HTBI primers were used together with Arm-PCR of CDR3 regions. TCRdb called the multiplex PCR reads again in MiXCR, with one record for every CDR3 protein. Altogether 450,000 or so distinct CDR3 sequences are present, less than 25% being singletons, with the ten largest covering over 7.5%. The specimen comprised peripheral blood mononuclear cells (PBMCs), sampled when the disease was refractory, from a patient treated with antithyroid drugs. The receptors were gathered from a female donor with Graves disease.

The gene calls are TRBV7-8 and TRBJ2-5; the D gene is possibly TRBD1 (6 bases). Trimming removed 2 bases at V and 7 bases at J, with 14 bases between. Germline V lookup: CDR1 SGHVS, CDR2 FQNEAQ. This CDR3 region has 14 residues. The CDR3 sequence is CASSLLGARGTQYF. The DNA of the CDR3 is TGTGCCAGCAGCTTACTGGGGGCGCGTGGGACCCAGTACTTC. Looking up the rest from reference TRBV7-8 and TRBJ2-5 gives the full variable domain: GAGVSQSPRYKVAKRGQDVALRCDPISGHVSLFWYQQALGQGPEFLTYFQNEAQLDKSGLPSDRFFAERPEGSVSTLKIQRTQQEDSAVYLCASSLLGARGTQYFGPGTRLLVL.

This clonotype has ten or more counts. The chain uses TRBV28 and TRBJ2-5; maybe TRBD2 (6 bases). V lost 7 bases to trimming and J lost 5 bases, with 20 bases between them. Germline values: CDR1 MDHEN, CDR2 SYDVKM. CDR3 length: 15 residues. The CDR3 is CASTALGLPKETQYF. CDR3 DNA: TGTGCCAGCACCGCTTTGGGACTTCCGAAGGAGACCCAGTACTTC.

This chain links TRBV7-7 with TRBJ2-2; no clear D. The CDR3 totals 14 residues. Germline CDR1 reads SSHAT; CDR2 reads FNYEAQ (reference sequence). CDR3 DNA: TGTGCTGGCAGCCCAAGTGGAACCGTCGGGGAGCTGTTTTTT. Its protein is CAGSPSGTVGELFF.

This clonotype occurred many times. This chain connects TRBV28 to TRBJ1-4; 7 bases line up with TRBD1. Looked up from germline, CDR1 is MDHEN and CDR2 is SYDVKM. The CDR3 has 16 residues. With V trimmed by 3 bases and J by 8 bases, 12 bases remained unmatched. CDR3 DNA sequence: TGTGCCAGCAGTTTCTCCGACAGGGCTAGCGACGAAAAACTGTTTTTT. This encodes CASSFSDRASDEKLFF. Looking up the rest from reference TRBV28 and TRBJ1-4 gives the full variable domain: DVKVTQSSRYLVKRTGEKVFLECVQDMDHENMFWYRQDPGLGLRLIYFSYDVKMKEKGDIPEGYSVSREKKERFSLILESASTNQTSMYLCASSFSDRASDEKLFFGSGTQLSVL.

This clonotype has only a few counts. CDR3 sequence reads: CASSLIRTNTGELFF. Here the CDR3 DNA reads TGTGCCAGCAGCTTAATTCGGACGAACACCGGGGAGCTGTTTTTT. The J gene is TRBJ2-2, the V gene TRBV7-2; D unclear. V lost 2 bases to trimming and J lost 0 bases, with 7 bases between them. Germline CDR1 and CDR2: SGHTA and FQGNSA. The CDR3 consists of 15 residues.

The chain recombines TRBV19 with TRBJ1-5; tentative D call: TRBD1 (5 bases). The V end lost 4 bases, the J end lost 2 bases, and 15 bases lay between the germline ends. Germline V gene lookup returns CDR1 LNHDA and CDR2 SQIVND (reference sequence). The CDR3 runs 16 residues. Here the CDR3 DNA reads TGTGCCAGTAGTAAAAGTCTTGGGGGAGGCAATCAGCCCCAGCATTTT. Protein: CASSKSLGGGNQPQHF.

This clonotype showed up many times. The rearrangement uses TRBV2 and TRBJ2-7; tentatively, D is TRBD1 (6 bases). Germline values: CDR1 SNHLY, CDR2 FYNNEI. The CDR3 length is 14 residues. V was shortened by 6 bases and J by 2 bases, with 14 bases between the two germline ends. The CDR3 region has the DNA TGTGCCAGCAGGACGACAGGAACAACCTACGAGCAGTACTTC. Its translation is CASRTTGTTYEQYF.

This clonotype was recorded at least ten times. This CDR3 is CASRSTGSYEQYF. The DNA of the CDR3 is TGTGCCAGCAGGTCGACAGGGTCCTACGAGCAGTACTTC. The V gene is TRBV5-5, the J gene TRBJ2-7; 7 bases agree with TRBD1. The V gene's germline CDR1 is SGHKS and CDR2 YYEKEE (reference sequence). This CDR3 contains 13 residues. With 5 bases clipped from V and 1 base from J, the junction kept 3 bases outside the gene matches.

This clonotype has at least ten counts. CDR3 sequence: CASSFRQGGISADEQYF. DNA for the CDR3: TGTGCCAGCAGTTTCAGACAGGGGGGAATCTCTGCGGACGAGCAGTACTTC. The chain is built from TRBV27 and TRBJ2-7; 9 nucleotides match TRBD1. CDR1 MNHEY and CDR2 SMNVEV come from the germline V gene (reference sequence). Losses at the gene ends were 3 bases for V and 5 bases for J; bases not matched to a gene: 14. CDR3 length: 17 amino acids.

This clonotype was seen many times. V usage is TRBV28 and J usage is TRBJ1-1; D gene unclear. Germline V gene sequence: CDR1 MDHEN, CDR2 SYDVKM. This CDR3 spans 14 amino acids. The germline V and J ends were trimmed by 7 bases and 4 bases, with 16 bases remaining between them. The CDR3 loop is CASTRGFGVTEAFF. The CDR3 DNA reads TGTGCCAGCACTCGCGGCTTCGGGGTCACTGAAGCTTTCTTT. The full variable domain, completed using reference TRBV28 and TRBJ1-1, is DVKVTQSSRYLVKRTGEKVFLECVQDMDHENMFWYRQDPGLGLRLIYFSYDVKMKEKGDIPEGYSVSREKKERFSLILESASTNQTSMYLCASTRGFGVTEAFFGQGTRLTVV.

A word on this clonotype: Germline is not matched at one junction end, which may reflect a read error. This chain uses TRBV19 with TRBJ1-5; 9 bases match TRBD1. CDR1 and CDR2 from the germline V gene are LNHDA and SQIVND (reference sequence). The CDR3 extends over 15 amino acids. CDR3 coding DNA: TGTGCCAGTAGAATGGGACAGGGCTACAATCGGCCCCAGCATTTT. Amino acids: CASRMGQGYNRPQHF.

This chain uses TRBV30 with TRBJ2-2; a weak D match, TRBD1 (6 bases). The CDR3 runs to 16 residues. Germline assignment: CDR1 GTSNPN and CDR2 SVGIG (reference sequence). V lost 1 base to trimming and J lost 1 base, with 13 bases between them. The CDR3 coding sequence is TGTGCCTGGAGTGATTCAGGGGCGCTGAACACCGGGGAGCTGTTTTTT. This gives the protein CAWSDSGALNTGELFF.

The V gene is TRBV29-1, the J gene TRBJ1-4; 7 bases match TRBD1. Germline values: CDR1 SQVTM, CDR2 ANQGSEA. The CDR3 is 19 amino acids. V lost 0 bases to trimming and J lost 0 bases; unmatched junction nucleotides: 13. CDR3 loop: CSVEENQGDNLATNEKLFF. CDR3 in DNA: TGCAGCGTTGAAGAAAACCAGGGGGACAATCTCGCAACTAATGAAAAACTGTTTTTT. Using reference TRBV29-1 and TRBJ1-4 for the parts outside the CDR3, the full variable domain is SAVISQKPSRDICQRGTSLTIQCQVDSQVTMMFWYRQQPGQSLTLIATANQGSEATYESGFVIDKFPISRPNLTFSTLTVSNMSPEDSSIYLCSVEENQGDNLATNEKLFFGSGTQLSVL.

Many counts were recorded for this clonotype. V is TRBV12-3 or TRBV12-4 and J is TRBJ2-7; 11 bases match TRBD1. CDR3 size: 16 residues. Trimming removed 5 bases from V and 6 bases from J; junction bases left unmatched: 12. This CDR3 reads CASSPRLGQGVSEQYF. The DNA for the CDR3 is TGTGCCAGCAGTCCCCGACTGGGACAGGGGGTGAGCGAGCAGTACTTC.

This clonotype was found a few times. This chain links TRBV9 with TRBJ1-2; D is unresolved. CDR3 length: 13 amino acids. V was shortened by 0 bases and J by 4 bases, with 7 bases between the two germline ends. The germline gives CDR1 SGDLS, CDR2 YYNGEE. The CDR3 loop reads CASSVGPLYGYTF. The CDR3 coding sequence is TGTGCCAGCAGCGTAGGACCGCTCTATGGCTACACCTTC.

The chain uses TRBV20-1 and TRBJ1-6, with D unclear. Trimming cost V 0 bases and J 1 base, with 10 bases left between them. CDR1 is DFQATT, CDR2 SNEGSKA, per germline (reference sequence). The CDR3 loop spans 16 amino acids. CDR3 coding DNA: TGCAGTGCTAGAGATCAGGTGGGATCCTATAATTCACCCCTCCACTTT. It codes for CSARDQVGSYNSPLHF.

V is TRBV24-1 and J is TRBJ1-2; no clear D. The CDR3 runs 12 residues. The germline gives CDR1 KGHDR, CDR2 SFDVKD. The V end lost 4 bases, the J end lost 7 bases, and 9 bases lay between the germline ends. CDR3 loop: CATSELIGGYTF. CDR3 in DNA: TGTGCCACCAGTGAACTGATCGGTGGCTACACCTTC.

The chain carries TRBV10-3 and TRBJ2-7, with D hard to call. The germline V and J ends were trimmed by 8 bases and 2 bases, with 10 bases remaining between them. CDR1 and CDR2 from the germline V gene are ENHRY and SYGVKD. The length of the CDR3 is 12 residues. In DNA form, the CDR3 reads TGTGCCATCTCACCGGAGACCTACGAGCAGTACTTC. Translating it yields CAISPETYEQYF.

This chain connects TRBV6-1 to TRBJ1-2, with D tentatively TRBD1 (5 bases). The CDR3 spans 16 residues. The germline CDR1 and CDR2 sequences are MNHNS and SASEGT. With 2 bases removed from V and 3 bases from J, the gap between germline ends came to 16 bases. The CDR3, as DNA: TGTGCCAGCAGTGAACATGGACATGGCTCCCACTATGGCTACACCTTC. The encoded protein is CASSEHGHGSHYGYTF.

The chain is built from TRBV20-1 and TRBJ1-1; no clear D. The V gene lost 5 bases and the J gene lost 1 base, with 11 bases spanning the gap. Germline V gives CDR1 DFQATT, CDR2 SNEGSKA (reference sequence). The CDR3 covers 13 residues. CDR3 DNA sequence: TGCAGTGCTCCTACTACACGGAACACTGAAGCTTTCTTT. Its translation: CSAPTTRNTEAFF.

The chain employs TRBV27 and TRBJ2-1; 8 nucleotides line up with TRBD2. Trimming cost V 8 bases and J 4 bases; bases outside gene matches: 4. Germline V gene lookup returns CDR1 MNHEY and CDR2 SMNVEV (reference sequence). CDR3 length equals 13 residues. The CDR3: CASCTSGYNEQFF. The CDR3 nucleotides read TGTGCCAGCTGTACTAGCGGATACAATGAGCAGTTCTTC.

In its sample, this clonotype was seen a few times. The chain has TRBV12-3 or TRBV12-4 and TRBJ2-2; no clear D gene. The CDR3 is made up of 11 amino acids. Trimming took off 6 bases at V and 6 bases at J, with 5 bases between the two ends. CDR3 amino acids: CASRWSGELFF. In DNA form, the CDR3 reads TGTGCCAGCAGGTGGTCCGGGGAGCTGTTTTTT.

Of note for this clonotype: Relative to the germline gene, one junction end is altered; a read error may explain this. The chain links TRBV11-2 to TRBJ2-7; no clear D. The CDR3 spans 14 residues. Germline V CDR1 and CDR2: SGHAT, FQNNGV. The CDR3 sequence is CASSVEYIGYEQYF. The DNA for the CDR3 is TGTGCCAGCAGCGTAGAGTATATAGGGTACGAGCAGTACTTC.

This clonotype was seen many times. V usage is TRBV27 and J usage is TRBJ1-5, with unresolved D. Germline assignment: CDR1 MNHEY and CDR2 SMNVEV (reference sequence). Trimming removed 3 bases from V and 3 bases from J, with 9 bases in between. The CDR3 length is 14 residues. CDR3: CASSFGSHNQPQHF. The DNA of the CDR3 is TGTGCCAGCAGTTTTGGTTCCCACAATCAGCCCCAGCATTTT.